Listed below are T cell receptor beta chains from one sample, sequenced in a study of shared T cell receptors in the human thymus. The protocol was immunoSEQ multiplex PCR, while the TCRdb copy is restricted to in-frame clones and leaves out a portion. This sample has more than 550,000 clones; approximately 85% occur once, and the top ten carry more than 0.008%. This same sample was also taken into another study, of human thymus T cells.

Sequences were obtained from thymocytes. Receptors were obtained from a girl less than two years old with a congenital heart defect. Both conserved end residues are part of each CDR3. The D gene is left open where the match is weak. Only part of the rows carry a size: once, few, many, or a class if the clone is expanded.

>TRBJ1-5|-|-|TRBV6-5
TGTGCCAGCAGTGACAAATATAGCAATCAGCCCCAGCATTTT
CASSDKYSNQPQHF
>TRBJ1-3|-|TRBD1|TRBV6-6
TGTGCCAGCAGTTACTCGGGGACAGGGGGAGAGACCATATATTTT
CASSYSGTGGETIYF
>TRBJ1-2|-|-|TRBV27
TGTGCCAGCAGTTTAGTGGGCCACGTTTTCTATGGCTACACCTTC
CASSLVGHVFYGYTF
>TRBJ2-2|-|-|TRBV28
TGTGCCAGCACCTCGCGGGGGCGGCGAACCGGGGAGCTGTTTTTT
CASTSRGRRTGELFF
>TRBJ2-4|-|-|TRBV6-1
TGTGCCAGCAAGGCCCAGGGGGCCAAAAACATTCAGTACTTC
CASKAQGAKNIQYF
>TRBJ2-4|-|TRBD1|TRBV11-2
TGTGCCAGCAGCCGATACCAGGGGGCCCATAGTCCGGCCAAAAACATTCAGTACTTC
CASSRYQGAHSPAKNIQYF
>TRBJ1-2|-|-|TRBV7-9
TGTGCCAGCAGCTTACCGGGACATCTTTTCTTATGGGATGGCTACACCTTC
CASSLPGHLFLWDGYTF
>TRBJ1-1|-|-|TRBV15
TGTGCCACCAGCAGAGATTGGAGGACTGAAGCTTTCTTT
CATSRDWRTEAFF
>TRBJ1-2|few|-|TRBV19
TGTGCCAGTAGTATAGTGGACAGATACTATGGCTACACCTTC
CASSIVDRYYGYTF
>TRBJ2-7|-|TRBD1|TRBV11-1
TGTGCCAGCAGCTCCAGTCCCGGGACAGGGGGAAGTACCTACGAGCAGTACTTC
CASSSSPGTGGSTYEQYF
>TRBJ2-7|-|TRBD1|TRBV4-1
TGCGCCAGCAGCCAAGGACAGGGAAGCTACGAGCAGTACTTC
CASSQGQGSYEQYF
>TRBJ1-6|-|-|TRBV10-3
TGTGCCATCAAAAAACAGGGAAAACAACCTTCACCCCTCCACTTT
CAIKKQGKQPSPLHF
>TRBJ1-6|-|-|TRBV5-5
TGTGCCAGCAGCCTACGGGGGGGGGCGGAGGGTAATTCACCCCTCCACTTT
CASSLRGGAEGNSPLHF
>TRBJ1-2|once|TRBD1|TRBV6-5
TGTGCCAGCAGTTATCTTCAGGGGGGATATGGCTACACCTTC
CASSYLQGGYGYTF
>TRBJ1-6|-|-|TRBV7-9
TGTGCCAGCAGCTTAGCCGTTGGGAGCTCCTATAATTCACCCCTCCACTTT
CASSLAVGSSYNSPLHF
>TRBJ1-2|few|TRBD1|TRBV12-5
TGTGCTAGTGGTTATCCGGGACAGGGGGAGGGGGGCTACACCTTC
CASGYPGQGEGGYTF
>TRBJ1-2|-|TRBD1|TRBV9
TGTGCCAGCAGCGTAGGTTATAGGGGGCGGTCTAACTATGGCTACACCTTC
CASSVGYRGRSNYGYTF
>TRBJ1-1|-|-|TRBV30
TGTGCCTGGAGTGTAGCGGTCACTGAAGCTTTCTTT
CAWSVAVTEAFF
>TRBJ2-7|-|TRBD2|TRBV14
TGTGCCAGCAGCCCCCTCGCGGGGGGACCCTACGAGCAGTACTTC
CASSPLAGGPYEQYF
>TRBJ1-2|-|-|TRBV6-6
TGTGCCAGCAGCTACTCGGCGGCAGCCAACTATGGCTACACCTTC
CASSYSAAANYGYTF
>TRBJ2-7|-|-|TRBV10-3
TGTGCCATCAGTGAGTCAGGCGGGCAGGACAGCTACGAGCAGTACTTC
CAISESGGQDSYEQYF
>TRBJ1-1|-|-|TRBV27
TGTGCCAGCAGTTTGTCTCGGGGATCGAACACTGAAGCTTTCTTT
CASSLSRGSNTEAFF
>TRBJ2-7|-|TRBD1|TRBV6-6
TGTGCCACCAACACAGGGGGCTCCCCATGCGAGCAGTACTTC
CATNTGGSPCEQYF
>TRBJ1-1|once|-|TRBV5-1
TGCGCCAGCAGCGGGAGGGACATCACTGAAGCTTTCTTT
CASSGRDITEAFF
>TRBJ1-1|-|-|TRBV6-1
TGTGCCAGCAGGGAGACGAAGAACACTGAAGCTTTCTTT
CASRETKNTEAFF
>TRBJ1-3|once|TRBD1|TRBV2
TGTGCCAGCTGGGACAGGGCCTTCCCTTCAAGCTCTGGAAACACCATATATTTT
CASWDRAFPSSSGNTIYF
>TRBJ2-5|-|TRBD2|TRBV7-9
TGTGCCAGCAGCTTTCGGGAGCGGGGGAACCAAGAGACCCAGTACTTC
CASSFRERGNQETQYF
>TRBJ1-2|-|-|TRBV19
TGTGCCAGTAGTATAGATGCGGATGGCTACACCTTC
CASSIDADGYTF
>TRBJ1-1|-|TRBD1|TRBV5-1
TGCGCCAGCAGACGATTTCTAGGTAGGGTGGGATTCGGGGACAGAGGCACTGAAGCTTTCTTT
CASRRFLGRVGFGDRGTEAFF
>TRBJ2-7|-|-|TRBV5-5
TGTGCCAGCAGCTCCCCGGGGCTAGGGGGGGAGTACGAGCAGTACTTC
CASSSPGLGGEYEQYF
>TRBJ1-4|-|TRBD1|TRBV5-1
TGCGCCAGCAGCTTGGGACAGGGGTTTGCAACTAATGAAAAACTGTTTTTT
CASSLGQGFATNEKLFF
>TRBJ2-7|-|TRBD2|TRBV5-5
TGTGCCAGCAGCTTCCCCACACGGACTAGCTACGAGCAGTACTTC
CASSFPTRTSYEQYF
>TRBJ2-7|-|TRBD1|TRBV5-1
TGCGCCAGCAGCGGACAGGGAAGCTCCTACGAGCAGTACTTC
CASSGQGSSYEQYF
>TRBJ2-3|-|TRBD2|TRBV7-8
TGTGCCAGCAGCTTACTTCGGTCTAGCGGGGGGTGTGCAGATACGCAGTATTTT
CASSLLRSSGGCADTQYF
>TRBJ2-2|-|TRBD1|TRBV7-9
TGTGCCAGCAGCTCTTCCGGACAGGGGCACACCGGGGAGCTGTTTTTT
CASSSSGQGHTGELFF
>TRBJ1-1|-|-|TRBV13
TGTGCCAGCAGCCCAGACACCGACACTGAAGCTTTCTTT
CASSPDTDTEAFF
>TRBJ1-6|-|TRBD1|TRBV28
TGTGCCAGCAGTTTATTCGGGCAGGGGGCGGATAATTCACCCCTCCACTTT
CASSLFGQGADNSPLHF
>TRBJ2-3|once|TRBD2|TRBV30
TGTGCCTGGAGTGTACGGCGGACTAGAAGATTTAGTAGCACAGATACGCAGTATTTT
CAWSVRRTRRFSSTDTQYF
>TRBJ2-1|-|TRBD1|TRBV18
TGTGCCAGCTCACCACGAAAGGGACAGGGGTACAATGAGCAGTTCTTC
CASSPRKGQGYNEQFF
>TRBJ1-1|-|-|TRBV10-3
TGTGCCATCAGGGGCCCCCGACAGTCAGAAGCTTTCTTT
CAIRGPRQSEAFF
>TRBJ2-1|-|-|TRBV7-9
TGTGCCAGCAGCTTCGGAGCAGACAATGAGCAGTTCTTC
CASSFGADNEQFF
>TRBJ2-7|once|TRBD2|TRBV19
TGTGCCAGTAGCCCGGGGGGGGGCTACGAGCAGTACTTC
CASSPGGGYEQYF